This TCR beta chain stems from a study of cytomegalovirus exposure and HLA in healthy donors. Study-level findings and limits: The study recorded fewer than 200 TCR beta chains that were cytomegalovirus-associated.

Trimming took off 0 bases at V and 2 bases at J, with 11 bases between the two ends. Germline-derived CDR1 and CDR2 are LNHNV and YYDKDF (reference sequence). This CDR3 comprises 15 residues. Produced via immunoSEQ multiplex PCR; TCRdb's table is partial and in-frame only. This sample yields about 200,000 clones, of which roughly 83% are seen a single time; around 5.4% belongs to the top ten. Comments on this clone: Its target is not known.

The TCR sequence derives from a woman aged 18-30 years in good health and CMV-seronegative. Input material: PBMCs. The rearrangement links TRBV15 to TRBJ2-7; D is tentatively TRBD1 or TRBD2 (6 bases each). As DNA, the CDR3 is TGTGCCACCAGCAGAGATCGGGGGCAGACCTACGAGCAGTACTTC. Translated: CATSRDRGQTYEQYF.